This TCR beta chain was captured by sequencing in a study of CD8 T cells in Susac syndrome. Sequencing of TCR beta drew on CD8+ and CD4+ T cells from blood. Multiple sclerosis controls were treatment-naive patients with stable or active relapsing-remitting disease. TEMRA cells were FACS-enriched and CD8+ and CD4+ T cells negatively isolated. RNA was extracted with the RNeasy kit, and a quantity of roughly 0.5 to 1 ug was reverse transcribed using random hexamers. The immunoSEQ assay covered 54 Vbeta and 13 Jbeta segments for CDR3. In TCRdb, the immunoSEQ multiplex PCR reads were re-called with MiXCR into one record per CDR3 protein. The profile covers 71,000 or so distinct CDR3 sequences, with 96% appearing a single time and 0.085% to 0.14% taken by the ten largest. The source is a human donor with multiple sclerosis. Sequencing was done on a sample of CD4+ T cells from PBMCs.

The CDR3 sequence: CASRRRAVDTQYF. For the CDR3, the DNA is TGTGCCAGCAGGCGCAGGGCGGTAGATACGCAGTATTTT. The chain uses TRBV6-5 and TRBJ2-3, with a possible D match to TRBD1 (5 bases). Trimming removed 6 bases from V and 5 bases from J, with 12 bases in between. CDR1 is MNHEY and CDR2 is SVGAGI in the germline V gene. The length of the CDR3 is 13 residues.